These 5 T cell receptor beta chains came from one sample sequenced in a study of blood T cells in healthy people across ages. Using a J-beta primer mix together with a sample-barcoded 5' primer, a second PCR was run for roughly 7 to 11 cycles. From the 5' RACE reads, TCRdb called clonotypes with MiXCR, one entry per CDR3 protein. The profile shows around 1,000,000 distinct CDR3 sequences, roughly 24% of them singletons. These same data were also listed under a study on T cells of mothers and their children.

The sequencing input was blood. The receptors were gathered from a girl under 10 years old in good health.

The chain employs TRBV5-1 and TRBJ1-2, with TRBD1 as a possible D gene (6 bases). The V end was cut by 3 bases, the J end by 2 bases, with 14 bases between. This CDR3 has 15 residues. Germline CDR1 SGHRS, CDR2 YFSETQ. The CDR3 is CASSWTYGQNYGYTF. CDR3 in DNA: TGCGCCAGCAGCTGGACTTATGGACAGAACTATGGCTACACCTTC.

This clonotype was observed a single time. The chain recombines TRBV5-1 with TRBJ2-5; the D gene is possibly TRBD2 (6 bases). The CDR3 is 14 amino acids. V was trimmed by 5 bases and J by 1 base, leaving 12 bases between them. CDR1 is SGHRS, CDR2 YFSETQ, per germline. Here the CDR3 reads CASSQGLLQETQYF. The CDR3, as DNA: TGCGCCAGCAGTCAGGGACTCCTCCAAGAGACCCAGTACTTC. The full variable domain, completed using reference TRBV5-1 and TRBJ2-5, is KAGVTQTPRYLIKTRGQQVTLSCSPISGHRSVSWYQQTPGQGLQFLFEYFSETQRNKGNFPGRFSGRQFSNSRSEMNVSTLELGDSALYLCASSQGLLQETQYFGPGTRLLVL.

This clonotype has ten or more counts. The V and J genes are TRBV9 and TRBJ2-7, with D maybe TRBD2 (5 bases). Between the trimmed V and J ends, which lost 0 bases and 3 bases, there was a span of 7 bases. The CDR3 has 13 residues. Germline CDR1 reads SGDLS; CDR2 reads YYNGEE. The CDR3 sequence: CASSVGEGYEQYF. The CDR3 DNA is TGTGCCAGCAGCGTAGGAGAGGGCTACGAGCAGTACTTC.

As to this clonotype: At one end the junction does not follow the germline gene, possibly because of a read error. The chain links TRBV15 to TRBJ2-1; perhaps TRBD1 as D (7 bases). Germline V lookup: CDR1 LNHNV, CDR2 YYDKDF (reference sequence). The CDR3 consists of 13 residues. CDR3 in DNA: TGTGCCACCGGCCCCACAGGGGAGGAGACCCAGCACTTC. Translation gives CATGPTGEETQHF. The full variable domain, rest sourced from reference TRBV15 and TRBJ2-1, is DAMVIQNPRYQVTQFGKPVTLSCSQTLNHNVMYWYQQKSSQAPKLLFHYYDKDFNNEADTPDNFQSRRPNTSFCFLDIRSPGLGDTAMYLCATGPTGEETQHFGPGTRLTVL.

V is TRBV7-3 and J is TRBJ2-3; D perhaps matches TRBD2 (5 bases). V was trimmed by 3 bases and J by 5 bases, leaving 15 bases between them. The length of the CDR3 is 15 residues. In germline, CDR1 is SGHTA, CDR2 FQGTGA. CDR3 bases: TGTGCCAGCAGCTTGAATGGGCAGGCGGGAGATACGCAGTATTTT. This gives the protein CASSLNGQAGDTQYF.